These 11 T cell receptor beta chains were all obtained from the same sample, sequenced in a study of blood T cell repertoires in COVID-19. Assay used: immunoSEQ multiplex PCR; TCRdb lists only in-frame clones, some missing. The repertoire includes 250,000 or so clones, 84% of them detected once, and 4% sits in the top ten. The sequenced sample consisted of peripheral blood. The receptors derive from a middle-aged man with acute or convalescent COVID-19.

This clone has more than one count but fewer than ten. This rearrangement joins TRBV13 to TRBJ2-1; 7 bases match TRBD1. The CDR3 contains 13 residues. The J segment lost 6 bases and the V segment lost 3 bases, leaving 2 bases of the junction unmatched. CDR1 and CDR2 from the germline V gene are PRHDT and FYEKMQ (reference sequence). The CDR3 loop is CASSLTGFNEQFF. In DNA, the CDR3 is TGTGCCAGCAGCTTGACAGGGTTCAATGAGCAGTTCTTC.

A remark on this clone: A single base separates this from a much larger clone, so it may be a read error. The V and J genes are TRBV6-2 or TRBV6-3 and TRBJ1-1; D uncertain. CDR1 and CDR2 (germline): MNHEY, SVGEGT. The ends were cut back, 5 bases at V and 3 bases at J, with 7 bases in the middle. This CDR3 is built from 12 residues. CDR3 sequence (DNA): TGTGCCAGCAGTCCGGGGTACACTGAAGCTTTCTTT. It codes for CASSPGYTEAFF.

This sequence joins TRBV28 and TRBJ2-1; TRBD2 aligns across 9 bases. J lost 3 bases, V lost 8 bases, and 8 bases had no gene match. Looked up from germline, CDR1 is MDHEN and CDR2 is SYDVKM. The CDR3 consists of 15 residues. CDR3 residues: CASGGLAKNYNEQFF. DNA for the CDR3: TGTGCCAGCGGTGGACTAGCGAAAAACTACAATGAGCAGTTCTTC.

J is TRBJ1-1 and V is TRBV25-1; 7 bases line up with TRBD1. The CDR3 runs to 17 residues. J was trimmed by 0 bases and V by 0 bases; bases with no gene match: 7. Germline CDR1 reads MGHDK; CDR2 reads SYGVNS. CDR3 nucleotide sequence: TGTGCCAGCAGTGAATATTACTCCCAGGGGGTGAACACTGAAGCTTTCTTT. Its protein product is CASSEYYSQGVNTEAFF.

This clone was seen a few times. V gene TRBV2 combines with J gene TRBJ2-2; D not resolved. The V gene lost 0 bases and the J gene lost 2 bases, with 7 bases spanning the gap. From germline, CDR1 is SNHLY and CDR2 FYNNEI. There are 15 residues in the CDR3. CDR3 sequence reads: CASSEAAVNTGELFF. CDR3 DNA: TGTGCCAGCAGTGAAGCGGCAGTAAACACCGGGGAGCTGTTTTTT. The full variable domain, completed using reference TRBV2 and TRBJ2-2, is EPEVTQTPSHQVTQMGQEVILRCVPISNHLYFYWYRQILGQKVEFLVSFYNNEISEKSEIFDDQFSVERPDGSNFTLKIRSTKLEDSAMYFCASSEAAVNTGELFFGEGSRLTVL.

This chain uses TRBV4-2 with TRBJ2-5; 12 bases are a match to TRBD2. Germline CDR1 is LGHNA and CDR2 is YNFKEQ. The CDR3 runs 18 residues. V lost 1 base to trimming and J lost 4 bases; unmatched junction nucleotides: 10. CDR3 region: CASSQGLAGVLRGETQYF. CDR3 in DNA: TGTGCCAGCAGCCAAGGACTAGCGGGAGTTCTCCGGGGAGAGACCCAGTACTTC.

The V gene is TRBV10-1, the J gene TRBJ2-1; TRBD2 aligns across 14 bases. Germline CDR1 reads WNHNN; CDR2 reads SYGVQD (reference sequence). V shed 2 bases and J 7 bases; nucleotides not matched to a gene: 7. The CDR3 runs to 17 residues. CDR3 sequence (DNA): TGCGCCAGCAGTGAGAGAGTCGGGACTAGCGGGGGAAATGAGCAGTTCTTC. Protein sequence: CASSERVGTSGGNEQFF.

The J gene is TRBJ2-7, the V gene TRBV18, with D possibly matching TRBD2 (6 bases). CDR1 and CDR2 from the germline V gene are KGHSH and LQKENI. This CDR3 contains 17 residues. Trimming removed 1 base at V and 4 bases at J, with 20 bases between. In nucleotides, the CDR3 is TGTGCCAGCTCACCACGGTCGAGTGGTAGCGGAGTATACGAGCAGTACTTC. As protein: CASSPRSSGSGVYEQYF.

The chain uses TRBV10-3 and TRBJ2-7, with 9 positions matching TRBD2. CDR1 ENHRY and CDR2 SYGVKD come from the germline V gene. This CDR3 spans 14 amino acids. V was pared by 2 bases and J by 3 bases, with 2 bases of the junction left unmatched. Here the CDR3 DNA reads TGTGCCATCAGTGAGCTAGCGGGGAGCTACGAGCAGTACTTC. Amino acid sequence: CAISELAGSYEQYF.

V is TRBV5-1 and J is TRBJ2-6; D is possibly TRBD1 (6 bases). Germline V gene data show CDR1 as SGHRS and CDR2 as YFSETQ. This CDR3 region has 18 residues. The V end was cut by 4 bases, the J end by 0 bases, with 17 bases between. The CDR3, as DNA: TGCGCCAGCAGCGGAGGCAGGGGAACTTACTCTGGGGCCAACGTCCTGACTTTC. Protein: CASSGGRGTYSGANVLTF.

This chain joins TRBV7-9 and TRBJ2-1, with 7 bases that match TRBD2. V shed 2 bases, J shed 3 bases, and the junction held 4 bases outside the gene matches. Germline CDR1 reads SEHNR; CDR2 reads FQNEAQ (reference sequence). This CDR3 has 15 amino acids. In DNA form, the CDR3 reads TGTGCCAGCAGCTTACCCGGGACTATCTACAATGAGCAGTTCTTC. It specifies CASSLPGTIYNEQFF. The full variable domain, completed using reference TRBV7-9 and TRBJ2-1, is DTGVSQNPRHKITKRGQNVTFRCDPISEHNRLYWYRQTLGQGPEFLTYFQNEAQLEKSRLLSDRFSAERPKGSFSTLEIQRTEQGDSAMYLCASSLPGTIYNEQFFGPGTRLTVL.